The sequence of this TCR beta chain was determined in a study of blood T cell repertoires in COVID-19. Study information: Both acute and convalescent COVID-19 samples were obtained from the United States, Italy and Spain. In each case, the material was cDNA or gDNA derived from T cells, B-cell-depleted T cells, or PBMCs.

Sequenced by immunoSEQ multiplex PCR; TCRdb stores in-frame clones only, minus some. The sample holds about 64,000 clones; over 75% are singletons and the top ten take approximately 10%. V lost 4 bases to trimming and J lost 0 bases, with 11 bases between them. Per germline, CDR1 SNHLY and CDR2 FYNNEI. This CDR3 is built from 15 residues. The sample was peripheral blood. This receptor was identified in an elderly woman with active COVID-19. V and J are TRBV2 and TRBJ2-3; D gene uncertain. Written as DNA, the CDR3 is TGTGCCAGCAGTGTTTACAGCTCTAGCACAGATACGCAGTATTTT. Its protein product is CASSVYSSSTDTQYF.